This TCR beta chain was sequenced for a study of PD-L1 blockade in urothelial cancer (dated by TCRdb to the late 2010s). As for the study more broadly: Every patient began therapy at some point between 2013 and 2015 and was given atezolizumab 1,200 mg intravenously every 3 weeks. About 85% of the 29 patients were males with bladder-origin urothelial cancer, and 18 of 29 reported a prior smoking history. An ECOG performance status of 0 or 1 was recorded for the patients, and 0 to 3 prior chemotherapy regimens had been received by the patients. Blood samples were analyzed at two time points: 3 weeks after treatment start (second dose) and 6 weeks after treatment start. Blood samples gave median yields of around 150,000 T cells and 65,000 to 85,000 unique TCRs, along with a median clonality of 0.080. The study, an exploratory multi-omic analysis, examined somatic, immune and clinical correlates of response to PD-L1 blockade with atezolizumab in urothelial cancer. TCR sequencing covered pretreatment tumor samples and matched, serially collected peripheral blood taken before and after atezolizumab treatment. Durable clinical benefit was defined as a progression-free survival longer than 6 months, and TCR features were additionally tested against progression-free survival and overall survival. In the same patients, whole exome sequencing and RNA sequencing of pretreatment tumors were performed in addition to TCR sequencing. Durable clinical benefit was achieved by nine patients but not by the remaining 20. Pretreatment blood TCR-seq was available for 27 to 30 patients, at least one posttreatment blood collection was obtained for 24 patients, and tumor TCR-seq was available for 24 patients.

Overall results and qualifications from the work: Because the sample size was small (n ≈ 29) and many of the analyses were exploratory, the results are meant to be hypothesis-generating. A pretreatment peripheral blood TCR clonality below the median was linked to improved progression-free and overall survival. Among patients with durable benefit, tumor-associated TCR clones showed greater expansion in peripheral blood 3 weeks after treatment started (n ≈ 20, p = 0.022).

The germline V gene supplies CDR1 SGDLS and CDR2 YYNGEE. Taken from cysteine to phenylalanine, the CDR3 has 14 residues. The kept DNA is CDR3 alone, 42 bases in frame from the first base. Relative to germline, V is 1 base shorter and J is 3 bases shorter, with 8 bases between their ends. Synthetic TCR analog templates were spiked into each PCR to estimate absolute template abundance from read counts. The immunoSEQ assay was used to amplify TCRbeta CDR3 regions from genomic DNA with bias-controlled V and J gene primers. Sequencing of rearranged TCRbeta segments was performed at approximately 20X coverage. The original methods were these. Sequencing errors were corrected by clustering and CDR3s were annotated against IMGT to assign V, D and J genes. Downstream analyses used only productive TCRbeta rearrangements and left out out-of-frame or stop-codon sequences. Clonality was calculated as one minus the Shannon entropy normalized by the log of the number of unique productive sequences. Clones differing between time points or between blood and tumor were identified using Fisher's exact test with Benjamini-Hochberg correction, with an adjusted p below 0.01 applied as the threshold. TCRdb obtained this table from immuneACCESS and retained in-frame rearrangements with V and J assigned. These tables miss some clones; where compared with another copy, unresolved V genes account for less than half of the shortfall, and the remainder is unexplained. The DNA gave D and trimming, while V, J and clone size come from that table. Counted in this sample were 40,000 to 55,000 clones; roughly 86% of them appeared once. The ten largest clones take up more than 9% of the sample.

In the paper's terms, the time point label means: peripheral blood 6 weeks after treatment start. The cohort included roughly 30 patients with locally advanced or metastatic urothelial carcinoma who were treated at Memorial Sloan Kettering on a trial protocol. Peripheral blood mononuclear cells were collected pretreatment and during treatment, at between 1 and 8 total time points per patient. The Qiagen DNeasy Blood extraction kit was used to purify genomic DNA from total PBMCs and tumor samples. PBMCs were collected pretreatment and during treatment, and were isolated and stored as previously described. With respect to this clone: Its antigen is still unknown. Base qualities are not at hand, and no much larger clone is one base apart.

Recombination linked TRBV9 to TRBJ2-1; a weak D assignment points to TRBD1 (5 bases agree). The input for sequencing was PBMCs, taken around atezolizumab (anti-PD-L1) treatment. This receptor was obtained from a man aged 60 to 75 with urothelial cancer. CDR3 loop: CASSVLTGYNEQFF. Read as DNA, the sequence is TGTGCCAGCAGCGTACTTACAGGCTACAATGAGCAGTTCTTC.